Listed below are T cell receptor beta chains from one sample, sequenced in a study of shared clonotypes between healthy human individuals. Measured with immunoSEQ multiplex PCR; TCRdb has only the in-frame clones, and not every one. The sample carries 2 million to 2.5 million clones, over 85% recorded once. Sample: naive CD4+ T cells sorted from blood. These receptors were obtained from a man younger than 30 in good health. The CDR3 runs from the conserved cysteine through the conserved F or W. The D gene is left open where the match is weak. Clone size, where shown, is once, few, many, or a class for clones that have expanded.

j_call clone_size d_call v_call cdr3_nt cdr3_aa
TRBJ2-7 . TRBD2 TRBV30 TGTGCCTCCTCGGGGGGTTATGGGTCCGTCTTC CASSGGYGSVF
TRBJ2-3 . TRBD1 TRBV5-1 TGCGCCAGCAGCGGGACAGGGAGGGAGGCAGATACGCAGTATTTT CASSGTGREADTQYF
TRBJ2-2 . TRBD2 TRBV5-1 TGCGCCAGCAGCCCCCGGGGGGGCACCGGGGAGCTGTTTTTT CASSPRGGTGELFF
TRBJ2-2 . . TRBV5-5 TGTGCCAGCAGCTTAGGAGCGACGAACACCGGGGAGCTGTTTTTT CASSLGATNTGELFF
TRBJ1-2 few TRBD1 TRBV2 TGTGCCAGCAGTGCCGGGACAGTCCCATCTTCGTATGGCTACACCTTC CASSAGTVPSSYGYTF
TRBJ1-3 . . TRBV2 TGTGCCAGCAGGGATTGGGGAAAAGACACCATATATTTT CASRDWGKDTIYF
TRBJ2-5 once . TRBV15 TGTGCCACCAGCAGAGAGGATACTACCCAGTACTTC CATSREDTTQYF
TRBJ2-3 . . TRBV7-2 TGTGCCAGCAGCTTATGGGTGGGGGGTGATACGCAGTATTTT CASSLWVGGDTQYF
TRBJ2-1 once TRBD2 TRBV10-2 TGCGCCAGCAGTGAAAGAACCAGCGGGAGGGCCAATGAGCAGTTCTTC CASSERTSGRANEQFF
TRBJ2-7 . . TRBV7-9 TGTGCCAGCAGTCGGTCGCAGAACTCCTACGAGCAGTACTTC CASSRSQNSYEQYF
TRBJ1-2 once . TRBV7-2 TGTGCCAGCAGCCCGACAGTCTATGGCTACACCTTC CASSPTVYGYTF
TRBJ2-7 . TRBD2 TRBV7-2 TGTGCCAGCAGTCGACTAGCGGGAGCCTACGAGCAGTACTTC CASSRLAGAYEQYF
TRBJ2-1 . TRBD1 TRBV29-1 TGCAGCGTTGAACCGGGACAGGGGGTCCGTGAGCAGTTCTTC CSVEPGQGVREQFF
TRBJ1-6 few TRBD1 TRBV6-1 TGTGCCAGCAGTGAAGACAGGGGGCGACCACCCCTCCACTTT CASSEDRGRPPLHF
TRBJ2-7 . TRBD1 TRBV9 TGTGCCAGCAGCGTAGAGGGACAGAGTACCTACGAGCAGTACTTC CASSVEGQSTYEQYF
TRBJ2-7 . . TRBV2 TGTGCCAGCACGAGGTCAGGGTCGGACGAGCAGTACTTC CASTRSGSDEQYF